This T cell receptor beta chain is drawn from a study of blood T cell repertoires in COVID-19. Method: immunoSEQ multiplex PCR; TCRdb's copy keeps in-frame clones and lacks some. The sample contains fewer than 110,000 clones, 84% of which appear only once. Germline CDR1 is LGHDT and CDR2 is YNNKEL (reference sequence). This CDR3 comprises 15 residues. V lost 2 bases and J lost 9, with 14 bases in between. Source material: peripheral blood. V usage is TRBV3-1 (or the pseudogene TRBV3-2) and J usage is TRBJ1-6; no definite D call. The clonotype was recovered from a human donor in a cohort sampled during active COVID-19. The CDR3 DNA reads TGTGCCAGCAGCCAATCGGAGAACCGCGGTTCACCCCTCCACTTT. Translating it yields CASSQSENRGSPLHF.